This T cell receptor (beta chain) derives from a study of CD8+ T cells in alopecia areata. Germline V gene lookup returns CDR1 SGHDT and CDR2 YYEEEE. The CDR3 extends over 14 amino acids. V lost 3 bases to trimming and J lost 4 bases; unmatched junction nucleotides: 5. Treatment denoted: oral pan-JAK inhibitor, 5-10 mg twice daily. Researchers gathered lesional scalp punch biopsies and peripheral blood from patients with alopecia areata. Isolated RNA was reverse transcribed into cDNA used as the sequencing template. The data were produced by immunoSEQ multiplex PCR, yet TCRdb's version contains in-frame clones alone and is incomplete. The sample has approximately 160,000 clones, less than 70% seen once.

The TCR comes from a human donor with alopecia areata. V and J are TRBV5-6 and TRBJ1-2, with TRBD1 identical over 8 bases. The sequencing used CD4+ T cells sorted from blood, collected at week 24, from a patient treated with tofacitinib. DNA of the CDR3: TGTGCCAGCAGCTCGATACAGGGGGGCTATGGCTACACCTTC. It specifies CASSSIQGGYGYTF.